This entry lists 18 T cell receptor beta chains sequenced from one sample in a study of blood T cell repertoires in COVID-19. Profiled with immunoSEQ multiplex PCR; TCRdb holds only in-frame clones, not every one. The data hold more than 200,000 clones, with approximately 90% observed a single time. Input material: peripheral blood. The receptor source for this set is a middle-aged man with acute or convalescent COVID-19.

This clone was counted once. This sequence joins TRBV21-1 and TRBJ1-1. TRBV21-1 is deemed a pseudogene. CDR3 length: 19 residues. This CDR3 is CASSTNKGRGWRGNTEAFF. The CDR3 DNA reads TGTGCCAGCAGCACTAACAAGGGAAGAGGGTGGCGGGGGAACACTGAAGCTTTCTTT.

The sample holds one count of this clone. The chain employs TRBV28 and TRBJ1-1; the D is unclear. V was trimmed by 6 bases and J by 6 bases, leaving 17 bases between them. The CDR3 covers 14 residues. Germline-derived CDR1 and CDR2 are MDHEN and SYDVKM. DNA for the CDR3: TGTGCCAGCAGCCGTGCCGGGATAGAGGCTGAAGCTTTCTTT. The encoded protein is CASSRAGIEAEAFF.

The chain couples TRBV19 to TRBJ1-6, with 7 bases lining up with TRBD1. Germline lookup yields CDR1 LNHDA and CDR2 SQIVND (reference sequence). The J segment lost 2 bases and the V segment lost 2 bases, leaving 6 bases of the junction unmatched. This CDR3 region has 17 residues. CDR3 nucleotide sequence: TGTGCCAGTAGTATAATATCAGGGGGGACCTATAATTCACCCCTCCACTTT. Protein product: CASSIISGGTYNSPLHF.

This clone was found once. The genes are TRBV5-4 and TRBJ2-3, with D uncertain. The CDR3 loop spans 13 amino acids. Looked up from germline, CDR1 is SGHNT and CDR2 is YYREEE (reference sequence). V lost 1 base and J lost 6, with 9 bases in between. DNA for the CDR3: TGTGCCAGCAGCTTGTCCTCACAGGATACGCAGTATTTT. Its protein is CASSLSSQDTQYF.

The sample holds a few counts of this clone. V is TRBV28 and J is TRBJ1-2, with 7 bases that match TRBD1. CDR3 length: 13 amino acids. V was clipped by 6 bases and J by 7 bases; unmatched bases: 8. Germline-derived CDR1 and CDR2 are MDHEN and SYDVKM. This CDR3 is CASRGTVGRGYTF. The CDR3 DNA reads TGTGCCAGCAGGGGGACAGTGGGTCGTGGCTACACCTTC.

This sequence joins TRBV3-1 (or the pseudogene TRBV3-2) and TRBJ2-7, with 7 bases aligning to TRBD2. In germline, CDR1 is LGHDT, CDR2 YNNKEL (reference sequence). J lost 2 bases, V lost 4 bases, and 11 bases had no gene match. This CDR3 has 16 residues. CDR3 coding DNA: TGTGCCAGCAGCCCGGGCCAGGCTAGCGGTGCCTACGAGCAGTACTTC. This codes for CASSPGQASGAYEQYF.

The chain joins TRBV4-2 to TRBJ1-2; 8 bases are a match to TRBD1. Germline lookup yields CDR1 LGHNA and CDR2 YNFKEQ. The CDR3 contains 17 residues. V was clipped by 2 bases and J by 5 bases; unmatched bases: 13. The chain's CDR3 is CASSQPMKDTGGYGYTF. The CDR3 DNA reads TGTGCCAGCAGCCAACCGATGAAAGATACAGGGGGTTATGGCTACACCTTC.

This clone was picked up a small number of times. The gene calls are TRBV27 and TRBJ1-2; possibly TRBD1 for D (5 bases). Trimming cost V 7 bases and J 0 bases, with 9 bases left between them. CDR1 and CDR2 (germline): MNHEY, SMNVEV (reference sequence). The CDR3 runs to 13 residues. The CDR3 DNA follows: TGTGCCAGCATGGACATTTCTAACTATGGCTACACCTTC. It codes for CASMDISNYGYTF.

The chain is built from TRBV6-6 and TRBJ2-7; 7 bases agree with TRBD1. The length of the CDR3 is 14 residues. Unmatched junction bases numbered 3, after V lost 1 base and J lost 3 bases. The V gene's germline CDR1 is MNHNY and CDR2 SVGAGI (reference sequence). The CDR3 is CASSYWQGDYEQYF. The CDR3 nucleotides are TGTGCCAGCAGTTACTGGCAGGGGGACTACGAGCAGTACTTC.

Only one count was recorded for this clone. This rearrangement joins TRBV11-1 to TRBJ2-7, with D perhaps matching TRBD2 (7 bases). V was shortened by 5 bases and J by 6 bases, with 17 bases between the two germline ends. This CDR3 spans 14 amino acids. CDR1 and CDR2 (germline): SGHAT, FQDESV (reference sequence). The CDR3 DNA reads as TGTGCCAGCAGCCGTCGAGGGGGGGCTGCCGAGCAGTACTTC. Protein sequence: CASSRRGGAAEQYF.

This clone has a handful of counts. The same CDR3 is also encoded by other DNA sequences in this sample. The CDR3 is CASSPTGTSTDTQYF. For the CDR3, the DNA is TGTGCCAGCAGCCCCACTGGGACTAGCACAGATACGCAGTATTTT. The V call is TRBV3-1 (or the pseudogene TRBV3-2), the J call TRBJ2-3; tentatively, D is TRBD2 (6 bases). This CDR3 spans 15 amino acids. CDR1 and CDR2 (germline): LGHDT, YNNKEL (reference sequence). V lost 4 bases and J 0 bases, leaving 11 bases between the germline ends.

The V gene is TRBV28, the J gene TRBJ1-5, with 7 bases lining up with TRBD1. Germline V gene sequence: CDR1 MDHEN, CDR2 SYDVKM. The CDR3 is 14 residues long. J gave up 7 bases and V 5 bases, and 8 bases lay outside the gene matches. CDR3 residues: CASSLAQGRQPQHF. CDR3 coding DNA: TGTGCCAGCAGTCTCGCACAGGGGAGGCAGCCCCAGCATTTT.

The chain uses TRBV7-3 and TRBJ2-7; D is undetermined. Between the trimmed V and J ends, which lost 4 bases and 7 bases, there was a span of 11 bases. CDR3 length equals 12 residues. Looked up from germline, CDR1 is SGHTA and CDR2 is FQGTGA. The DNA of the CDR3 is TGTGCCAGCAGCTCTCAGTGGTCGGAGCAGTACTTC. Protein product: CASSSQWSEQYF.

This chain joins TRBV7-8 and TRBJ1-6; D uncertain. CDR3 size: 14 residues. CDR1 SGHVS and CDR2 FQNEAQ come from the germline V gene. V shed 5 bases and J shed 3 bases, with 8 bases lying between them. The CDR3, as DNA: TGTGCCAGCAGCCCTCGAGGCTATAATTCACCCCTCCACTTT. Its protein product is CASSPRGYNSPLHF.

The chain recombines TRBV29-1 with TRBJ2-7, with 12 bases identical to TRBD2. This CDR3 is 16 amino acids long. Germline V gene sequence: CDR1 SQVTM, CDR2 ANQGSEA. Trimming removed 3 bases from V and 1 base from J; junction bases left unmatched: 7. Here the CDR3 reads CSVDIWTSGTSYEQYF. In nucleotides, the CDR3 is TGCAGCGTTGATATTTGGACTAGCGGGACTTCCTACGAGCAGTACTTC.

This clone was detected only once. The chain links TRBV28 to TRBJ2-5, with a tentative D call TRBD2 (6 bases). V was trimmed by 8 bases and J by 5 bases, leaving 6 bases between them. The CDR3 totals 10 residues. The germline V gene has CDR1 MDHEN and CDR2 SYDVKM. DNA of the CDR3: TGTGCCAGCGGGAGGGAGACCCAGTACTTC. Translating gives CASGRETQYF.

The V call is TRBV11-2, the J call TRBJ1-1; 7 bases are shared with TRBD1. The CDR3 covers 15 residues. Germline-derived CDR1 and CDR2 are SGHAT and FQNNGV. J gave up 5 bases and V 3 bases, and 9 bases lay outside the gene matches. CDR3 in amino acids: CASSFSEGAVTEAFF. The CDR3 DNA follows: TGTGCCAGCAGCTTTAGCGAGGGGGCGGTTACTGAAGCTTTCTTT.

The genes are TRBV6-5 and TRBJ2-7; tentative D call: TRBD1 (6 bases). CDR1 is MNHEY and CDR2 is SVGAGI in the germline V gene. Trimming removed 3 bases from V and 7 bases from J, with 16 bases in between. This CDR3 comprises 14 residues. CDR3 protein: CASSYYRDGEEQYF. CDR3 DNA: TGTGCCAGCAGTTATTACAGGGACGGTGAGGAGCAGTACTTC.